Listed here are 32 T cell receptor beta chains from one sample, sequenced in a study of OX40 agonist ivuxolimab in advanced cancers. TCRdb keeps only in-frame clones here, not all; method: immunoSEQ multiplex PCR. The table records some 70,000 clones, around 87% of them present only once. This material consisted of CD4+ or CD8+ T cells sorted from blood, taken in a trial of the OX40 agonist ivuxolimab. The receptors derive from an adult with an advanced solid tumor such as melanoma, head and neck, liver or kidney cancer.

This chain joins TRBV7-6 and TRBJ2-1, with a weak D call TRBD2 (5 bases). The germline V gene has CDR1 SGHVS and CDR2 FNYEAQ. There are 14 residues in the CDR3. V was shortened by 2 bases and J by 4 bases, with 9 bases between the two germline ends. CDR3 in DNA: TGTGCCAGCAGCTTAACCGGACTGTACAATGAGCAGTTCTTC. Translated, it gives CASSLTGLYNEQFF.

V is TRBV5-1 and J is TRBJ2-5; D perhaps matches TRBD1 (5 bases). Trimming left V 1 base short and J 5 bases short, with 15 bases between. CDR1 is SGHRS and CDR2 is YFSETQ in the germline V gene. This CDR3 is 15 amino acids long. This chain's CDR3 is CASSLTNRFSETQYF. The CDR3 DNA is TGCGCCAGCAGCTTGACGAACAGGTTCAGCGAGACCCAGTACTTC.

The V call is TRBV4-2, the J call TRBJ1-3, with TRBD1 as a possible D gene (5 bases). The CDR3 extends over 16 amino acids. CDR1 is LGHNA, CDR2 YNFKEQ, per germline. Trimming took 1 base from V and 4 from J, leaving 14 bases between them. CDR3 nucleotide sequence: TGTGCCAGCAGCCAAGCGGGGGTTGAGTTCGGAAACACCATATATTTT. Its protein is CASSQAGVEFGNTIYF.

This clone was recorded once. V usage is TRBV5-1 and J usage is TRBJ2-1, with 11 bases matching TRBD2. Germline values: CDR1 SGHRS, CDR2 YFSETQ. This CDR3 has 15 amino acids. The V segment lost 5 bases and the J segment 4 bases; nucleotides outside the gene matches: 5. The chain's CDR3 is CASRSTSGSYNEQFF. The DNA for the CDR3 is TGCGCCAGCAGATCTACTAGCGGGAGTTACAATGAGCAGTTCTTC.

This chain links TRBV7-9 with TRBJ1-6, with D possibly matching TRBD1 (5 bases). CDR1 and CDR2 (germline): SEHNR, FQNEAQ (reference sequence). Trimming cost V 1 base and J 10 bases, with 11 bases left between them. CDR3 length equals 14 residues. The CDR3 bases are TGTGCCAGCAGCTTAGGCGGGGGACGGTCACCCCTCCACTTT. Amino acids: CASSLGGGRSPLHF.

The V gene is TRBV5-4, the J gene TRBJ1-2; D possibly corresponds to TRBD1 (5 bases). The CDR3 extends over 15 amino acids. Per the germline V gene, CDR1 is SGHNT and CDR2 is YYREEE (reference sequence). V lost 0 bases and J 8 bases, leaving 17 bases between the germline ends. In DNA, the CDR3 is TGTGCCAGCAGCTTGGGAGTCGGCAGGGTGGGAGGCTACACCTTC. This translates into CASSLGVGRVGGYTF.

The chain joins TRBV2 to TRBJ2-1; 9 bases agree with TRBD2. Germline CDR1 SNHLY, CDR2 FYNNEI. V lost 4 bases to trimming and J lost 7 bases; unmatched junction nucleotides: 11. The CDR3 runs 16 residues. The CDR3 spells CASSVLAGEVTNEQFF. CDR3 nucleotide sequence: TGTGCCAGCAGTGTGTTAGCGGGAGAGGTGACGAATGAGCAGTTCTTC.

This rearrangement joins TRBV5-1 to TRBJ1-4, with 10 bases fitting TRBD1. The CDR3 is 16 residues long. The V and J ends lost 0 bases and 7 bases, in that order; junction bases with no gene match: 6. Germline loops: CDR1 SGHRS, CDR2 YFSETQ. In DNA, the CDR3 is TGCGCCAGCAGCTTGGGCGACAGGGGGCCTGGTGAAAAACTGTTTTTT. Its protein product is CASSLGDRGPGEKLFF.

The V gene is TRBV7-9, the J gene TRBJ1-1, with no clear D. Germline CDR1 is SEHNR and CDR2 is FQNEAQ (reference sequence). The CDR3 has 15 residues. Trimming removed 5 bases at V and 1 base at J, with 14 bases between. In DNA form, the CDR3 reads TGTGCCAGCAGCCCTCCGGGGAGCAGGAACACTGAAGCTTTCTTT. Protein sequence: CASSPPGSRNTEAFF. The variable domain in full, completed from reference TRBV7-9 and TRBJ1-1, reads DTGVSQNPRHKITKRGQNVTFRCDPISEHNRLYWYRQTLGQGPEFLTYFQNEAQLEKSRLLSDRFSAERPKGSFSTLEIQRTEQGDSAMYLCASSPPGSRNTEAFFGQGTRLTVV.

In nucleotides, the CDR3 is TGTGCCAGCAGCAGAAAACTAACCCAACCTAGTAGCGGGATGATGTGGACCGGGGAGCTGTTTTTT. Its protein product is CASSRKLTQPSSGMMWTGELFF. The chain has TRBV21-1 and TRBJ2-2; the table's D call of TRBD2 was not tested on the DNA. TRBV21-1 has pseudogene status. The CDR3 contains 22 residues.

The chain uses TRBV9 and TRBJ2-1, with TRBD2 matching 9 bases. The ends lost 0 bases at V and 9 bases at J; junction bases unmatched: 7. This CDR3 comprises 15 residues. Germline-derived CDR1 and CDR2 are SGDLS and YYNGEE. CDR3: CASSVAGGRAVEQFF. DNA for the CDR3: TGTGCCAGCAGCGTAGCTGGCGGGAGGGCCGTTGAGCAGTTCTTC.

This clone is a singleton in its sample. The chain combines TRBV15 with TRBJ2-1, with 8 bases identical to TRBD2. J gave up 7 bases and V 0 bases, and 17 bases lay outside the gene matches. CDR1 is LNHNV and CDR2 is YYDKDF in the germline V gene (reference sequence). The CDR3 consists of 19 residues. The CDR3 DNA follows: TGTGCCACCAGCAGAGATCAGTTACGGTCACTAGCGGAAAGGAATGAGCAGTTCTTC. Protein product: CATSRDQLRSLAERNEQFF.

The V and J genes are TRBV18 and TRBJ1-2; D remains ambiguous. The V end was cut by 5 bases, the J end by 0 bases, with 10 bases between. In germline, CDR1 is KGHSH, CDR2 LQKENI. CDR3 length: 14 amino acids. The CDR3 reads CASSFGDSNYGYTF. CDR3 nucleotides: TGTGCCAGCTCATTTGGGGATTCTAACTATGGCTACACCTTC.

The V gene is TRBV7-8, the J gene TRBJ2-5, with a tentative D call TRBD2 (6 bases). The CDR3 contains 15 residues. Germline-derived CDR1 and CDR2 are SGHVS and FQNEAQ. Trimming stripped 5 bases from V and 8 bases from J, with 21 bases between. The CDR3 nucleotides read TGTGCCAGCAGCGTAATAGCGGACCTATCGCGAACCCAGTACTTC. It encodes CASSVIADLSRTQYF.

CDR3 in amino acids: CASSEVETQYF. The CDR3 DNA reads TGTGCCAGCAGTGAAGTGGAGACCCAGTACTTC. This chain uses TRBV2 with TRBJ2-5; D gene ambiguous. CDR1 is SNHLY and CDR2 is FYNNEI in the germline V gene. The CDR3 extends over 11 amino acids. Between the trimmed V and J ends, which lost 1 base and 5 bases, there was a span of 2 bases.

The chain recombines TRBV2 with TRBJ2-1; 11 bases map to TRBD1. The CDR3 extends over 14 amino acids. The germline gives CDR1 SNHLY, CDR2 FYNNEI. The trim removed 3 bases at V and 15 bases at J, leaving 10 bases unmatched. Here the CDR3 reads CASSEGTGGRPRFF. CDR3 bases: TGTGCCAGCAGTGAGGGGACAGGGGGTCGCCCTCGGTTCTTC.

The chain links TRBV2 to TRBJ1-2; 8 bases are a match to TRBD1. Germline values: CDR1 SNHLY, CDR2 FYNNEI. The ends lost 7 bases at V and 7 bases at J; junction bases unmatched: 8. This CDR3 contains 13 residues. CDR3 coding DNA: TGTGCCAGCACGGCGGCCAGGGGGCCTGGCTACACCTTC. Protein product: CASTAARGPGYTF.

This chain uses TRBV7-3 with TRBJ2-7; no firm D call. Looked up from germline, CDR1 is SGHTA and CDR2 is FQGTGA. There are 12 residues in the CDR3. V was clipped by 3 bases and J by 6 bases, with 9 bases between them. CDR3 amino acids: CASSFDLTEQYF. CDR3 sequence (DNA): TGTGCCAGCAGCTTCGATTTGACCGAGCAGTACTTC.

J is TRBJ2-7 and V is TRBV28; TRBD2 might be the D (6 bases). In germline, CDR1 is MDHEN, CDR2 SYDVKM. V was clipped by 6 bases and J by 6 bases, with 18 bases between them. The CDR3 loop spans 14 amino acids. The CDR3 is CASRPGLAVSEQYF. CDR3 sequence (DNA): TGTGCCAGCAGGCCGGGACTGGCGGTTTCCGAGCAGTACTTC.

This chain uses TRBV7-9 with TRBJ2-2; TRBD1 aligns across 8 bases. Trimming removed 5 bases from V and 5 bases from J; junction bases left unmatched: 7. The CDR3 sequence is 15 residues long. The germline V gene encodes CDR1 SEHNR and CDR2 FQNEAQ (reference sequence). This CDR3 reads CASSQPGTGTGELFF. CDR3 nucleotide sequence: TGTGCCAGCAGCCAGCCCGGGACAGGAACCGGGGAGCTGTTTTTT. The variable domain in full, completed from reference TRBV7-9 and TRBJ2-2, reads DTGVSQNPRHKITKRGQNVTFRCDPISEHNRLYWYRQTLGQGPEFLTYFQNEAQLEKSRLLSDRFSAERPKGSFSTLEIQRTEQGDSAMYLCASSQPGTGTGELFFGEGSRLTVL.

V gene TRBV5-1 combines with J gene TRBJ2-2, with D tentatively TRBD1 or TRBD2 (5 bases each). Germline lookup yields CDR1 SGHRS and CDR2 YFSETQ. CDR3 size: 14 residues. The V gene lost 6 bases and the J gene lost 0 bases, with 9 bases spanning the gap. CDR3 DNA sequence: TGCGCCAGCAAACAGGAGGCGAACACCGGGGAGCTGTTTTTT. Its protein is CASKQEANTGELFF.

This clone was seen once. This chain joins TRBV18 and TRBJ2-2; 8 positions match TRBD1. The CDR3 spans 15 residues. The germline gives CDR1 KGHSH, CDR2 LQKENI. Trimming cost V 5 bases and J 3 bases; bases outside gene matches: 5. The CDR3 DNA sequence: TGTGCCAGCTCAACGGGACAGGCGTACACCGGGGAGCTGTTTTTT. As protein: CASSTGQAYTGELFF.

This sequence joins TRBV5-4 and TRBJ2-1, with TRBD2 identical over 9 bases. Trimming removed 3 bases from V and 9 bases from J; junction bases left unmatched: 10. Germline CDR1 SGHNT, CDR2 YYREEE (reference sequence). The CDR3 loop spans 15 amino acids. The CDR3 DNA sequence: TGTGCCAGCAGCTCGCGGGGGCTAGCGGGACGTGAGCAGTTCTTC. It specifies CASSSRGLAGREQFF.

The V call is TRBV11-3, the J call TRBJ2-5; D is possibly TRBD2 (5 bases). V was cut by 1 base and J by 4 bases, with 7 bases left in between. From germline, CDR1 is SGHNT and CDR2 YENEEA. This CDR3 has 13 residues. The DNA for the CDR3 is TGTGCCAGCAGCTTAGTAGGAGGAGAGACCCAGTACTTC. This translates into CASSLVGGETQYF.

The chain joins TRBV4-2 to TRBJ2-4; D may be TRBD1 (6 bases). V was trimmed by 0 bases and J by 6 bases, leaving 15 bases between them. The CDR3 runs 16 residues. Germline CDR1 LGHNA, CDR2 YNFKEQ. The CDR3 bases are TGTGCCAGCAGCCAAGAGGCAGGGGCATCACTAAACATTCAGTACTTC. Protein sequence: CASSQEAGASLNIQYF.

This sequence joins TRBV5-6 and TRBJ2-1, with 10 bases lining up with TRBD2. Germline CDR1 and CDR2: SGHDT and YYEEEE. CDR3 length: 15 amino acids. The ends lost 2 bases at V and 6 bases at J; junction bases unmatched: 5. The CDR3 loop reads CASSFRLAGLNEQFF. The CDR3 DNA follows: TGTGCCAGCAGCTTCCGACTAGCGGGCCTCAATGAGCAGTTCTTC.

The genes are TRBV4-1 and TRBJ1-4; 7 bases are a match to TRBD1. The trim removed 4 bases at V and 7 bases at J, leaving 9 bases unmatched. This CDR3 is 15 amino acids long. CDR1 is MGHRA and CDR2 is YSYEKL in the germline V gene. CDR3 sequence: CASSLIVGGGEKLFF. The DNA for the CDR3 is TGCGCCAGCAGCCTGATCGTAGGGGGCGGTGAAAAACTGTTTTTT.

CDR3 nucleotide sequence: TGTGCCAGCAGCTTAGCGTTCTACAGGGGTAAGGACTCCTACGAGCAGTACTTC. It encodes CASSLAFYRGKDSYEQYF. The rearrangement links TRBV7-8 to TRBJ2-7, with TRBD1 identical over 7 bases. V lost 0 bases to trimming and J lost 0 bases; unmatched junction nucleotides: 11. CDR1 and CDR2 from the germline V gene are SGHVS and FQNEAQ. There are 18 residues in the CDR3.

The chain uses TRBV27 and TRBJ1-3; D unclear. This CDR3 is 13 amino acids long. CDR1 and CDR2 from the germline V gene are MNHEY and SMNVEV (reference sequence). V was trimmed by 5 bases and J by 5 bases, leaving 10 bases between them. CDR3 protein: CASSPSGRNTIYF. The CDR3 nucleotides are TGTGCCAGCAGTCCATCCGGGAGAAACACCATATATTTT.

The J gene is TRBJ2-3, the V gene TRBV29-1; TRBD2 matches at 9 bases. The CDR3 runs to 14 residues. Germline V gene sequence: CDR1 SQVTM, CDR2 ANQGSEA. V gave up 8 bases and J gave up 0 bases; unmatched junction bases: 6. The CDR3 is CSTATSGSTDTQYF. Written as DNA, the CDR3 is TGCAGCACGGCGACTAGCGGTAGCACAGATACGCAGTATTTT.

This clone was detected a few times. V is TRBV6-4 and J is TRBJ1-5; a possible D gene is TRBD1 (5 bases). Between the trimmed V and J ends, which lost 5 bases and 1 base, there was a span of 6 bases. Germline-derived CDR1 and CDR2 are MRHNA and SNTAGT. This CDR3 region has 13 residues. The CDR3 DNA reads TGTGCCAGCAGTACAGGCAGCAATCAGCCCCAGCATTTT. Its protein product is CASSTGSNQPQHF.

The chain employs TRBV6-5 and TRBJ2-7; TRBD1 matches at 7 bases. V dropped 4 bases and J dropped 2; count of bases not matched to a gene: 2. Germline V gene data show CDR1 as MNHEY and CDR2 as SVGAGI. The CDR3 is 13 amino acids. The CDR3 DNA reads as TGTGCCAGCAGTTCGACAGGGCCCTACGAGCAGTACTTC. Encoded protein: CASSSTGPYEQYF.